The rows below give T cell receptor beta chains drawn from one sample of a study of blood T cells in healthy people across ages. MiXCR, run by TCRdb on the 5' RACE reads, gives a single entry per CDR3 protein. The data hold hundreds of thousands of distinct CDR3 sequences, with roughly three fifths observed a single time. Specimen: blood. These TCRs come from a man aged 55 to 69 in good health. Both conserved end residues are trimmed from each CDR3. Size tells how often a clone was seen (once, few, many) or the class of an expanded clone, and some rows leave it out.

CDR3 protein: ASSLSGRTIYEQY; V gene: TRBV11-2; clone size: NA; J gene: TRBJ2-7
CDR3 protein: ASSTGRTYGYT; V gene: TRBV6-5; clone size: once; J gene: TRBJ1-2
CDR3 protein: ASSQEGSKGSSQF; V gene: TRBV3-1; clone size: NA; J gene: TRBJ2-1
CDR3 protein: ASSYGSGGATYNEQF; V gene: TRBV6-2/TRBV6-3; clone size: NA; J gene: TRBJ2-1
CDR3 protein: ATSRDQGRANEQY; V gene: TRBV15; clone size: NA; J gene: TRBJ2-5
CDR3 protein: AISDSQGANEKLF; V gene: TRBV10-3; clone size: few; J gene: TRBJ1-4
CDR3 protein: ALGRDSGANVLT; V gene: TRBV12-3/TRBV12-4; clone size: NA; J gene: TRBJ2-6
CDR3 protein: ASSLGLWVSDNEQF; V gene: TRBV5-5; clone size: few; J gene: TRBJ2-1
CDR3 protein: ASSFPQGSSGANVLT; V gene: TRBV28; clone size: NA; J gene: TRBJ2-6
CDR3 protein: ASRRSGGNPSNEQY; V gene: TRBV19; clone size: once; J gene: NA
CDR3 protein: SAREGRGAYNEQF; V gene: TRBV20-1; clone size: once; J gene: TRBJ2-1
CDR3 protein: SARDPNTDTQY; V gene: TRBV20-1; clone size: few; J gene: TRBJ2-3
CDR3 protein: ASSPGHRGNQETQY; V gene: TRBV4-2; clone size: NA; J gene: TRBJ2-5
CDR3 protein: ASSYFGGSSPLH; V gene: TRBV6-2/TRBV6-3; clone size: few; J gene: TRBJ1-6
CDR3 protein: SAMVFTEETQY; V gene: TRBV20-1; clone size: NA; J gene: TRBJ2-5
CDR3 protein: ASSQKTGTSYEQY; V gene: TRBV3-1; clone size: many; J gene: TRBJ2-7
CDR3 protein: ASSPRDASNYGYT; V gene: TRBV18; clone size: NA; J gene: TRBJ1-2
CDR3 protein: ATEGTSGGYNEQF; V gene: TRBV24-1; clone size: few; J gene: TRBJ2-1
CDR3 protein: ASAREGLAGPITQY; V gene: TRBV2; clone size: NA; J gene: TRBJ2-3
CDR3 protein: ASSEVGEGYEQY; V gene: TRBV6-1; clone size: NA; J gene: TRBJ2-7
CDR3 protein: ASEAVAGAAYEQY; V gene: TRBV7-9; clone size: few; J gene: TRBJ2-7
CDR3 protein: ATSENGGADQRQF; V gene: TRBV24-1; clone size: NA; J gene: TRBJ2-1
CDR3 protein: ATSRDPELQPQH; V gene: TRBV12-3/TRBV12-4; clone size: once; J gene: TRBJ1-5
CDR3 protein: ASRLTEGRDTGELF; V gene: TRBV4-2; clone size: many; J gene: TRBJ2-2
CDR3 protein: ASSHGTGQRNTQY; V gene: TRBV12-3/TRBV12-4; clone size: once; J gene: TRBJ2-3
CDR3 protein: AISEYPSGPDTQY; V gene: TRBV10-3; clone size: NA; J gene: TRBJ2-3
CDR3 protein: ASSQEEGADQPQH; V gene: TRBV4-1; clone size: NA; J gene: TRBJ1-5
CDR3 protein: ASRSGRSNYNEQF; V gene: TRBV7-2; clone size: NA; J gene: TRBJ2-1
CDR3 protein: ATVDREETQY; V gene: TRBV10-3; clone size: NA; J gene: NA
CDR3 protein: ASSEKSREKETQY; V gene: TRBV2; clone size: few; J gene: TRBJ2-5
CDR3 protein: ASSVGTYNYGYT; V gene: TRBV9; clone size: NA; J gene: TRBJ1-2
CDR3 protein: SARRSNQPQH; V gene: TRBV20-1; clone size: NA; J gene: TRBJ1-5
CDR3 protein: ASSHRGFQETQY; V gene: TRBV7-6; clone size: NA; J gene: TRBJ2-5
CDR3 protein: ASSQDRGAIQY; V gene: TRBV3-1; clone size: few; J gene: TRBJ2-4
CDR3 protein: ASSSTTGEGETQY; V gene: TRBV11-2; clone size: NA; J gene: TRBJ2-5
CDR3 protein: ASSFKDRAYEQY; V gene: TRBV5-1; clone size: few; J gene: TRBJ2-7
CDR3 protein: ASSLSSGLYGYT; V gene: TRBV11-2; clone size: many; J gene: TRBJ1-2
CDR3 protein: SVMGGPVETQY; V gene: TRBV29-1; clone size: few; J gene: TRBJ2-5
CDR3 protein: ASSYSGDSRGNEQF; V gene: TRBV6-5; clone size: NA; J gene: TRBJ2-1
CDR3 protein: SAGLTGNEQF; V gene: TRBV20-1; clone size: NA; J gene: TRBJ2-1
CDR3 protein: ASSALTGGGGTEAF; V gene: TRBV9; clone size: NA; J gene: TRBJ1-1
CDR3 protein: SAFGTGGYEQY; V gene: TRBV20-1; clone size: NA; J gene: TRBJ2-7
CDR3 protein: SVGDRLAKNIQY; V gene: TRBV29-1; clone size: NA; J gene: TRBJ2-4
CDR3 protein: ASSPGTMNTEAF; V gene: TRBV9; clone size: NA; J gene: TRBJ1-1
CDR3 protein: ASSSRGGAYNEQF; V gene: TRBV5-1; clone size: NA; J gene: TRBJ2-1
CDR3 protein: AISGDTGGYT; V gene: TRBV10-3; clone size: few; J gene: TRBJ1-2
CDR3 protein: ASSLDSALGFDYEQY; V gene: TRBV11-2; clone size: NA; J gene: TRBJ2-7
CDR3 protein: ASSQVWGDRANGYT; V gene: TRBV4-1; clone size: NA; J gene: TRBJ1-2
CDR3 protein: ASSFGPEQF; V gene: TRBV7-2; clone size: few; J gene: TRBJ2-1
CDR3 protein: SVKKRGPQETQY; V gene: TRBV29-1; clone size: few; J gene: TRBJ2-5
CDR3 protein: SGKQGGRETQY; V gene: TRBV29-1; clone size: NA; J gene: TRBJ2-5
CDR3 protein: SVPEGGTDTQY; V gene: TRBV29-1; clone size: NA; J gene: TRBJ2-3
CDR3 protein: AISPTGQQNSPLH; V gene: TRBV10-3; clone size: NA; J gene: TRBJ1-6
CDR3 protein: SASRNPDTPYGYT; V gene: TRBV20-1; clone size: NA; J gene: TRBJ1-2